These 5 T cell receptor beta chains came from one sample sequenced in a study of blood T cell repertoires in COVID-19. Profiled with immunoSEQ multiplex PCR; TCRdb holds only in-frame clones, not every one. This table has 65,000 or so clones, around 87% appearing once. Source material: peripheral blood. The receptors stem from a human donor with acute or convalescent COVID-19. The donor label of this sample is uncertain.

CDR3 in DNA: TGTGCCAGCAGTTATACCGGTGGCTACACCTTC. It codes for CASSYTGGYTF. The chain joins TRBV12-3 or TRBV12-4 to TRBJ1-2; D not certain. This CDR3 contains 11 residues. Between the trimmed V and J ends, which lost 4 bases and 7 bases, there was a span of 7 bases.

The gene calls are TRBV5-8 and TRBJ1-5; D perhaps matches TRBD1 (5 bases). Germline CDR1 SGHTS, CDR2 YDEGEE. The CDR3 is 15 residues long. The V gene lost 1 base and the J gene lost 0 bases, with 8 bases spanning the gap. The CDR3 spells CASSLYRISNQPQHF. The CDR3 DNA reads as TGTGCCAGCAGCTTGTACAGGATTAGCAATCAGCCCCAGCATTTT.

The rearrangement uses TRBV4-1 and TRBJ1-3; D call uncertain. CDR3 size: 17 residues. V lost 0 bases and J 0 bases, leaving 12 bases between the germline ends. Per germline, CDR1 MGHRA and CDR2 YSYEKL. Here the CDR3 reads CASSQDSGGLSGNTIYF. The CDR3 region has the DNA TGCGCCAGCAGCCAAGATTCCGGAGGTCTCTCTGGAAACACCATATATTTT.

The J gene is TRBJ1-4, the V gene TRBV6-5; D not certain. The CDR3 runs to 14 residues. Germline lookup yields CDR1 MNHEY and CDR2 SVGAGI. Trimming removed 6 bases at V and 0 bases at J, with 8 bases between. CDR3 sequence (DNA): TGTGCCAGCAGGCTAGATGCAACTAATGAAAAACTGTTTTTT. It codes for CASRLDATNEKLFF.

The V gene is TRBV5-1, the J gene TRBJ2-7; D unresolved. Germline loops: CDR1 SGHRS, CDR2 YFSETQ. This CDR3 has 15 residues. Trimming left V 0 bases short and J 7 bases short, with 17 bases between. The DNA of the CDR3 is TGCGCCAGCAGCTTGGGATCGGTAATAGCCGGGGAGCAGTACTTC. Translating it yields CASSLGSVIAGEQYF.